The 7 T cell receptor beta chains reported below all come from one sample, sequenced in a study of spatial heterogeneity in lung cancer. TCRdb fed the 5' RACE reads into MiXCR, producing one record per CDR3 protein. The profile covers approximately 49,000 distinct CDR3 sequences, with over 4.5% appearing a single time and around 10% taken by the ten largest. Regarding time point: sample taken at primary tumor resection. This specimen consisted of PBMCs, obtained at surgery. The receptors come from a male donor with early-stage non-small cell lung cancer.

This clonotype has at least ten counts. V is TRBV6-5 and J is TRBJ1-1; no definite D call. This CDR3 contains 12 residues. The germline V gene encodes CDR1 MNHEY and CDR2 SVGAGI. The V and J ends lost 6 bases and 2 bases respectively, with 7 bases between them. CDR3 DNA sequence: TGTGCCAGCAGACGACCAAACACTGAAGCTTTCTTT. It translates to CASRRPNTEAFF.

This clonotype came up many times. The rearrangement uses TRBV28 and TRBJ1-6; 9 positions match TRBD1. CDR3 length equals 15 residues. V lost 4 bases and J lost 10; bases outside the gene matches: 8. The V gene's germline CDR1 is MDHEN and CDR2 SYDVKM. The CDR3 DNA follows: TGTGCCAGCAGTTCCTGGGACAGGGCGTACTCACCCCTCCACTTT. Its translation is CASSSWDRAYSPLHF.

The chain couples TRBV5-4 to TRBJ2-7; a weak D match, TRBD1 (5 bases). The CDR3 extends over 14 amino acids. Trimming stripped 0 bases from V and 1 base from J, with 8 bases between. From germline, CDR1 is SGHNT and CDR2 YYREEE (reference sequence). CDR3 sequence (DNA): TGTGCCAGCAGCTTGGAAAGGGGTTCCTACGAGCAGTACTTC. Protein: CASSLERGSYEQYF.

This clonotype was detected many times. V is TRBV4-2 and J is TRBJ1-5; a possible D gene is TRBD1 (5 bases). The CDR3 is 17 residues long. Trimming removed 1 base from V and 5 bases from J, with 18 bases in between. Germline assignment: CDR1 LGHNA and CDR2 YNFKEQ. Here the CDR3 DNA reads TGTGCCAGCAGCCAAGTAGATATCCGGGACGGGGATCAGCCCCAGCATTTT. The encoded protein is CASSQVDIRDGDQPQHF.

The V call is TRBV20-1, the J call TRBJ2-7; D might be TRBD1 or TRBD2, each matching 5 bases. Looked up from germline, CDR1 is DFQATT and CDR2 is SNEGSKA (reference sequence). Trimming cost V 3 bases and J 4 bases, with 16 bases left between them. The CDR3 contains 14 residues. CDR3 sequence: CSASPGTGAYEQYF. The CDR3 DNA reads as TGCAGTGCTAGCCCCGGGACCGGGGCTTACGAGCAGTACTTC.

The chain carries TRBV20-1 and TRBJ2-1, with 9 bases identical to TRBD2. Germline-derived CDR1 and CDR2 are DFQATT and SNEGSKA (reference sequence). The CDR3 contains 14 residues. After removal of 3 bases from V and 9 bases from J, the junction contained 9 bases not matched to a gene. CDR3 amino acids: CSASLASGTGEQFF. In DNA, the CDR3 is TGCAGTGCTAGTTTGGCTAGCGGGACGGGTGAGCAGTTCTTC.

This clonotype was detected ten times or more. The V call is TRBV7-9, the J call TRBJ2-5; TRBD1 matches 7 bases. The CDR3 contains 13 residues. Trimming cost V 5 bases and J 5 bases; bases outside gene matches: 5. Germline CDR1 is SEHNR and CDR2 is FQNEAQ (reference sequence). CDR3 DNA: TGTGCCAGCAGCCGGACAGGCCTTGAGACCCAGTACTTC. Translating it yields CASSRTGLETQYF. The variable domain in full, with the rest retrieved from reference TRBV7-9 and TRBJ2-5, is DTGVSQNPRHKITKRGQNVTFRCDPISEHNRLYWYRQTLGQGPEFLTYFQNEAQLEKSRLLSDRFSAERPKGSFSTLEIQRTEQGDSAMYLCASSRTGLETQYFGPGTRLLVL.